This entry is about one T cell receptor beta chain. The sample comes from a study of blood T cell repertoires in COVID-19. At the level of the study: PBMCs, B-cell-depleted T cells, or T cells provided the cDNA or gDNA that made up the material.

Recruitment covered about 26 US areas and drew participants whose ages spanned about 18 to 90 years. Before being deemed recovered, Cohort 3 donors had two negative PCRs, clearance, or symptom resolution. The authors' processing: Reference gene primer amplification in the assay estimated nucleated cell counts. Sequencing was performed with immunoSEQ multiplex PCR; in TCRdb, only in-frame clones are kept and a portion is missing. Clone size and the V and J calls come from that table; the DNA yielded D and trimming. The table shows around 300,000 clones, with 75% to 90% occurring only once. This CDR3 spans 14 amino acids. The germline V and J ends were trimmed by 6 bases and 4 bases, with 12 bases remaining between them. The germline gives CDR1 MNHEY, CDR2 SVGAGI.

This clonotype originated in a woman in her thirties or forties who had recovered from COVID-19. Material for sequencing was PBMCs or T cells enriched from blood (not recorded which). The chain joins TRBV6-5 to TRBJ2-2; the D gene is possibly TRBD2 (6 bases). The CDR3 DNA is TGTGCCAGCAGGCCACTAGCTACCACCGGGGAGCTGTTTTTT. Translated, it gives CASRPLATTGELFF.